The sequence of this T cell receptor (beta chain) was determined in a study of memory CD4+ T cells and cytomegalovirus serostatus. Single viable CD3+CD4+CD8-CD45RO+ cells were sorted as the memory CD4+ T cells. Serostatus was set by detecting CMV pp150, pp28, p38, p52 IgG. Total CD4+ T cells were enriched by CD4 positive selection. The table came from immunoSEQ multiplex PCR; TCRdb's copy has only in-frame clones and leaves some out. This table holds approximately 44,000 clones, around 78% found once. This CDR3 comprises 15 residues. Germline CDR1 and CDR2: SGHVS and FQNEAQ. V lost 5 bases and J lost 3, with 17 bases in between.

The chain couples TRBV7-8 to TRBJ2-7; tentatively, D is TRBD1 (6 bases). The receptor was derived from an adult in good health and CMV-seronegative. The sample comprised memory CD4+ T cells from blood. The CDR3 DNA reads TGTGCCAGCAGCCCCTCCCGGACAGCTGGCTACGAGCAGTACTTC. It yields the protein CASSPSRTAGYEQYF.